These 25 T cell receptor beta chains were sequenced from one sample in a study of CD8 T cells in ankylosing spondylitis. The antigens these receptors bind are not known. TCRdb ran MiXCR on the 5' RACE reads and lists one entry per CDR3 protein. The sample carries some 840,000 distinct CDR3 sequences, about 11% recorded once. Findings and caveats of the study: What seemed typical of ankylosing spondylitis blood was a TCR beta motif built from roughly eight highly homologous variants.

Sequencing input: blood, either unsorted or a sorted T cell fraction (not recorded which). Receptor source: a male donor with ankylosing spondylitis.

This clonotype was seen a handful of times. The V gene is TRBV5-1, the J gene TRBJ2-5; 11 nucleotides match TRBD2. With V trimmed by 7 bases and J by 4 bases, 6 bases remained unmatched. Germline V gene sequence: CDR1 SGHRS, CDR2 YFSETQ. CDR3 length: 14 amino acids. The CDR3 bases are TGCGCCAGCGGTACTAGCGGGAGAGGAGAGACCCAGTACTTC. Protein: CASGTSGRGETQYF.

This CDR3 reads CASSFKASGSLAGELFF. The CDR3 coding sequence is TGTGCCAGCAGCTTTAAGGCTAGCGGGAGTTTGGCCGGGGAGCTGTTTTTT. The chain has TRBV7-2 and TRBJ2-2; 10 bases are shared with TRBD2. V gave up 3 bases and J gave up 6 bases; unmatched junction bases: 10. This CDR3 region has 17 residues. The germline CDR1 and CDR2 sequences are SGHTA and FQGNSA.

This clonotype was counted at least ten times. This chain joins TRBV7-9 and TRBJ2-7, with D tentatively TRBD2 (5 bases). CDR1 is SEHNR, CDR2 FQNEAQ, per germline (reference sequence). The CDR3 totals 15 residues. Trimming removed 5 bases at V and 0 bases at J, with 14 bases between. The CDR3 DNA is TGTGCCAGCAGCACTCAACGGGGATCCTCCTACGAGCAGTACTTC. This gives the protein CASSTQRGSSYEQYF.

At least ten counts were recorded for this clonotype. The J gene is TRBJ2-7, the V gene TRBV7-2; D remains unclear. The V gene lost 0 bases and the J gene lost 2 bases, with 11 bases spanning the gap. Germline CDR1 SGHTA, CDR2 FQGNSA. CDR3 length equals 15 residues. Here the CDR3 DNA reads TGTGCCAGCAGCTTAGCGCGCGAACAACCCTACGAGCAGTACTTC. Protein sequence: CASSLAREQPYEQYF.

This clonotype was seen more than once but under ten times. The rearrangement links TRBV20-1 to TRBJ2-7, with 13 bases that match TRBD2. Per the germline V gene, CDR1 is DFQATT and CDR2 is SNEGSKA (reference sequence). The CDR3 loop spans 14 amino acids. The V and J ends lost 5 bases and 4 bases, in that order; junction bases with no gene match: 5. The CDR3, as DNA: TGCAGTGCTTCACTAGCGGGGGGGCTTTACGAGCAGTACTTC. It specifies CSASLAGGLYEQYF.

The chain couples TRBV6-1 to TRBJ2-7; either TRBD1 or TRBD2 may supply D (5 bases each). CDR1 is MNHNS, CDR2 SASEGT, per germline. CDR3 size: 13 residues. Trimming stripped 11 bases from V and 7 bases from J, with 21 bases between. CDR3 nucleotides: TGTGCCGCCCGGGGCCTATTAGCAGGGGAGCAGTACTTC. It translates to CAARGLLAGEQYF.

The V call is TRBV28, the J call TRBJ1-2; 7 bases match TRBD1. V lost 5 bases to trimming and J lost 4 bases; unmatched junction nucleotides: 10. This CDR3 is built from 15 residues. Germline lookup yields CDR1 MDHEN and CDR2 SYDVKM. The CDR3 sequence is CASSSSDRPLYGYTF. CDR3 DNA sequence: TGTGCCAGCAGTAGCTCGGACAGGCCCCTCTATGGCTACACCTTC.

This clonotype was detected a few times. The chain combines TRBV12-3 or TRBV12-4 with TRBJ1-5; 7 nucleotides line up with TRBD1. The CDR3 has 15 amino acids. The V gene end was trimmed by 5 bases and the J gene end by 7 bases; junction bases not matched to a gene: 11. The CDR3 region has the DNA TGTGCCAGCAGTCTGCCGGGACAGAAGGAACAGCCCCAGCATTTT. This codes for CASSLPGQKEQPQHF.

This clonotype showed up just once. A much larger clone lies one base from this, so it may be a read error. The conserved phenylalanine or tryptophan is not found at the CDR3 terminus, so this likely reflects a read error. J is TRBJ1-2 and V is TRBV7-9, with a possible D match to TRBD1 (5 bases). Per germline, CDR1 SEHNR and CDR2 FQNEAQ (reference sequence). CDR3 length equals 12 residues. The V end was cut by 6 bases, the J end by 4 bases, with 9 bases between. CDR3 DNA: TGTGCCAGCAGAAAAACAGGCTATGGCTACACCTGC. Translated, it gives CASRKTGYGYTC.

This clonotype was counted only a few times. The chain recombines TRBV24-1 with TRBJ1-2; D not certain. V was pared by 1 base and J by 2 bases, with 7 bases between. Germline V CDR1 and CDR2: KGHDR, SFDVKD. The CDR3 length is 14 residues. The CDR3 sequence: CATSDFSVNYGYTF. CDR3 in DNA: TGTGCCACCAGTGATTTCTCCGTCAACTATGGCTACACCTTC.

This clonotype was observed at least ten times. The J gene is TRBJ1-2, the V gene TRBV29-1; maybe TRBD1 (6 bases). The CDR3 is 13 amino acids. Between the trimmed V and J ends, which lost 6 bases and 4 bases, there was a span of 15 bases. Germline V lookup: CDR1 SQVTM, CDR2 ANQGSEA. CDR3 sequence (DNA): TGCAGCGTCCGCCCGGGGGCCGGCTATGGCTACACCTTC. This sequence encodes CSVRPGAGYGYTF.

This chain joins TRBV20-1 and TRBJ2-3, with D perhaps TRBD1 or TRBD2 (5 bases each). The CDR3 covers 13 residues. V was pared by 1 base and J by 4 bases, with 9 bases between. The germline V gene encodes CDR1 DFQATT and CDR2 SNEGSKA (reference sequence). CDR3 DNA: TGCAGTGCTAGAGTGCAGGGAGCAGATACGCAGTATTTT. Protein sequence: CSARVQGADTQYF.

The V gene is TRBV20-1, the J gene TRBJ2-7, with a tentative D call TRBD1 (6 bases). The V and J ends lost 0 bases and 6 bases respectively, with 15 bases between them. The CDR3 has 14 residues. Germline CDR1 is DFQATT and CDR2 is SNEGSKA (reference sequence). CDR3 region: CSARDRGRFLEQYF. CDR3 bases: TGCAGTGCTAGAGACAGGGGACGCTTCCTCGAGCAGTACTTC.

The sample holds many counts of this clonotype. The chain combines TRBV7-2 with TRBJ2-7; D is perhaps TRBD2 (6 bases). The V end was cut by 5 bases, the J end by 3 bases, with 20 bases between. Per germline, CDR1 SGHTA and CDR2 FQGNSA. This CDR3 has 16 residues. This CDR3 reads CASSGAQLAIGYEQYF. CDR3 nucleotides: TGTGCCAGCAGCGGCGCCCAACTAGCTATCGGCTACGAGCAGTACTTC.

This clonotype turned up a few times. This chain connects TRBV28 to TRBJ2-7; 11 positions agree with TRBD1. This CDR3 has 15 amino acids. With 3 bases clipped from V and 3 bases from J, the junction kept 4 bases outside the gene matches. Germline V gives CDR1 MDHEN, CDR2 SYDVKM. The CDR3 here is CASSLLGQGVYEQYF. In DNA, the CDR3 is TGTGCCAGCAGTTTGTTGGGACAGGGGGTCTACGAGCAGTACTTC.

This clonotype was seen more than once but under ten times. CDR3 sequence reads: CATGQGARLADDWEQYF. The CDR3 DNA is TGTGCCACCGGACAGGGGGCTAGACTAGCGGATGACTGGGAGCAGTACTTC. The chain recombines TRBV15 with TRBJ2-7, with TRBD1 matching over 11 bases. V lost 8 bases to trimming and J lost 7 bases; unmatched junction nucleotides: 19. Looked up from germline, CDR1 is LNHNV and CDR2 is YYDKDF (reference sequence). The CDR3 has 17 amino acids.

A few counts support this clonotype. V gene TRBV20-1 combines with J gene TRBJ2-5, with 13 bases matching TRBD2. The CDR3 length is 14 residues. J lost 9 bases, V lost 5 bases, and 9 bases had no gene match. Germline V gene sequence: CDR1 DFQATT, CDR2 SNEGSKA (reference sequence). CDR3 in DNA: TGCAGTGCTCAGCGGACTAGCGGGGGCCTGGCCCAGTACTTC. Protein: CSAQRTSGGLAQYF.

This clonotype was found many times. The rearrangement joins TRBV5-1 to TRBJ1-1; D unresolved. The V end lost 0 bases, the J end lost 5 bases, and 8 bases lay between the germline ends. CDR3 length: 13 amino acids. The V gene's germline CDR1 is SGHRS and CDR2 YFSETQ. The CDR3 coding sequence is TGCGCCAGCAGCTTGGACGAGGGAACTGAAGCTTTCTTT. This encodes CASSLDEGTEAFF.

This clonotype was counted at least ten times. The chain uses TRBV6-5 and TRBJ1-4, with a possible D match to TRBD1 (6 bases). Trimming pared 4 bases from V and 7 bases from J, leaving 19 bases between. There are 16 residues in the CDR3. CDR1 is MNHEY, CDR2 SVGAGI, per germline. The chain's CDR3 is CASSLNNRVRGEKLFF. DNA of the CDR3: TGTGCCAGCAGTTTGAATAACAGGGTCCGAGGTGAAAAACTGTTTTTT.

The chain joins TRBV20-1 to TRBJ1-2; D is unclear. Germline lookup yields CDR1 DFQATT and CDR2 SNEGSKA (reference sequence). With 6 bases removed from V and 8 bases from J, the gap between germline ends came to 22 bases. The CDR3 consists of 14 residues. The CDR3, as DNA: TGCAGTGCCTCAATGGAGGTCGCCCTAGGGGGCTACACCTTC. It codes for CSASMEVALGGYTF.

This clonotype came up many times. V usage is TRBV20-1 and J usage is TRBJ2-5; TRBD2 matches 7 bases. The V gene's germline CDR1 is DFQATT and CDR2 SNEGSKA (reference sequence). The CDR3 totals 12 residues. V gave up 6 bases and J gave up 7 bases; unmatched junction bases: 8. This CDR3 reads CSAGLVLGTQYF. Written as DNA, the CDR3 is TGCAGTGCCGGACTAGTGCTGGGGACCCAGTACTTC.

The gene calls are TRBV20-1 and TRBJ1-5; TRBD1 might be the D (5 bases). This CDR3 has 14 residues. Germline-derived CDR1 and CDR2 are DFQATT and SNEGSKA (reference sequence). The ends were cut back, 4 bases at V and 0 bases at J, with 10 bases in the middle. The DNA for the CDR3 is TGCAGTGCTATCGACAGACATAGCAATCAGCCCCAGCATTTT. It encodes CSAIDRHSNQPQHF.

V is TRBV11-2 and J is TRBJ1-1; D is unresolved. V lost 6 bases, J lost 7 bases, and 18 bases lay in between. The CDR3 is made up of 14 amino acids. CDR1 and CDR2 from the germline V gene are SGHAT and FQNNGV. The CDR3 reads CASSFARGEVEAFF. CDR3 DNA: TGTGCCAGCAGTTTCGCCCGGGGAGAGGTTGAAGCTTTCTTT. Full variable domain (remainder filled in from reference TRBV11-2 and TRBJ1-1): EAGVAQSPRYKIIEKRQSVAFWCNPISGHATLYWYQQILGQGPKLLIQFQNNGVVDDSQLPKDRFSAERLKGVDSTLKIQPAKLEDSAVYLCASSFARGEVEAFFGQGTRLTVV.

This clonotype has at least ten counts. This chain connects TRBV20-1 to TRBJ2-7; no clear D. The CDR3 contains 13 residues. The V end lost 3 bases, the J end lost 2 bases, and 11 bases lay between the germline ends. Per the germline V gene, CDR1 is DFQATT and CDR2 is SNEGSKA (reference sequence). The CDR3 region has the DNA TGCAGTGCTAGGGAAAGGCCTACCTACGAGCAGTACTTC. Amino acids: CSARERPTYEQYF.

J is TRBJ1-4 and V is TRBV3-1; D is unresolved. This CDR3 comprises 19 residues. CDR1 and CDR2 (germline): LGHDT, YNNKEL (reference sequence). Trimming left V 1 base short and J 0 bases short, with 18 bases between. CDR3 region: CASSQGAGFGDATNEKLFF. Here the CDR3 DNA reads TGTGCCAGCAGCCAAGGGGCCGGCTTCGGGGATGCAACTAATGAAAAACTGTTTTTT.